This TCR beta chain was captured by sequencing in a study of tumour-infiltrating T cells in Burkitt lymphoma. About the study: All epidemiological Burkitt lymphoma subtypes were represented in the cohort. Survival, overall and progression-free, tracked with productive clonality.

Germline V gives CDR1 LNHNV, CDR2 YYDKDF (reference sequence). V was shortened by 1 base and J by 9 bases, with 16 bases between the two germline ends. The CDR3 has 14 residues. As regards this clone: Its specificity is not known.

Using immunoSEQ multiplex PCR, the repertoire was profiled, and TCRdb retains in-frame clones only, with some absent. The table lists around 45,000 clones, roughly 30% of them singletons, with about 3% in the top ten. Study-level points and caveats: Many Burkitt lymphoma patients shared several public clonotypes.

The clonotype was recovered from a human donor with Burkitt lymphoma. Sequencing input: tumor tissue. The V and J genes are TRBV15 and TRBJ2-7; D is possibly TRBD1 (5 bases). For the CDR3, the DNA is TGTGCCACCAGCAGAGGAGGACAAAGGGGCCGGCAGTACTTC. Translated: CATSRGGQRGRQYF.